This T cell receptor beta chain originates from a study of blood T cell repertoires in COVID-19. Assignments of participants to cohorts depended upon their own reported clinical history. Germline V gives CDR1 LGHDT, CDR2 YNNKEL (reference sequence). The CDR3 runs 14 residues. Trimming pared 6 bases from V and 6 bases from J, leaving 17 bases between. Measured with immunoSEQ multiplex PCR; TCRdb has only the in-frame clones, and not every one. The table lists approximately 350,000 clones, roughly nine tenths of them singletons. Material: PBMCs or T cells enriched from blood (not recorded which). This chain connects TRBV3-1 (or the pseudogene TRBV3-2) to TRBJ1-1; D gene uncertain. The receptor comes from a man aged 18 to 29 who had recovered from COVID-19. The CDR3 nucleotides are TGTGCCAGCAGACTCTCCGACGGGAGGGCTGAAGCTTTCTTT. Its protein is CASRLSDGRAEAFF.